Below, 30 T cell receptor beta chains from the same sample are listed, as sequenced in a study of cytomegalovirus exposure and HLA in healthy donors (dated by TCRdb to 2015 to 2018). The protocol used for the library was the immunoSEQ multiplex PCR assay. For the multiplex PCR, a mixture combining 60 forward primers for TCR Vbeta segments and 13 reverse primers for TCR Jbeta segments was used. TCRdb provides this immuneACCESS table in a form limited to in-frame rearrangements. Some clones are lacking; in checked studies, under half of them reflect an unresolved V gene, and why the rest are absent is not known. The sample profile shows 150,000 to 200,000 clones; roughly 80% of them were found once. Around 11% of the sample is taken by the ten largest. The sequencing input was PBMCs. The receptors were gathered from a young man in good health and CMV-seropositive.

The chain recombines TRBV29-1 with TRBJ2-1, with 11 bases that match TRBD2. J lost 2 bases, V lost 0 bases, and 3 bases had no gene match. Germline V gene sequence: CDR1 SQVTM, CDR2 ANQGSEA. The CDR3 totals 16 residues. CDR3 sequence (DNA): TGCAGCGTTGAAGAACTAGCGGGAGCCACCTACAATGAGCAGTTCTTC. The encoded protein is CSVEELAGATYNEQFF.

The genes are TRBV11-2 and TRBJ2-5, with D uncertain. Germline V gives CDR1 SGHAT, CDR2 FQNNGV. V lost 5 bases and J 5 bases, leaving 15 bases between the germline ends. The CDR3 covers 14 residues. The CDR3 here is CASSPKVDGETQYF. The CDR3 coding sequence is TGTGCCAGCAGCCCCAAGGTAGACGGGGAGACCCAGTACTTC.

This sequence joins TRBV5-4 and TRBJ2-1; D may be TRBD2 (5 bases). With 1 base removed from V and 4 bases from J, the gap between germline ends came to 18 bases. The CDR3 spans 17 residues. In germline, CDR1 is SGHNT, CDR2 YYREEE (reference sequence). The CDR3 bases are TGTGCCAGCAGCTTGTCGGCTAGCAGTTTAGGTTACAATGAGCAGTTCTTC. This translates into CASSLSASSLGYNEQFF.

The chain couples TRBV27 to TRBJ2-7; maybe TRBD1 (5 bases). Trimming pared 6 bases from V and 5 bases from J, leaving 17 bases between. CDR3 length: 14 amino acids. Germline V gene data show CDR1 as MNHEY and CDR2 as SMNVEV (reference sequence). For the CDR3, the DNA is TGTGCCAGCAGCCCTGAGGTGGGGCGCAACGAGCAGTACTTC. Translated: CASSPEVGRNEQYF.

The V gene is TRBV19, the J gene TRBJ1-1, with a weak D call TRBD1 (5 bases). The CDR3 runs 12 residues. In germline, CDR1 is LNHDA, CDR2 SQIVND (reference sequence). Trimming took 9 bases from V and 3 from J, leaving 11 bases between them. In DNA, the CDR3 is TGTGCCAGCGGTCGGGGGTACACTGAAGCTTTCTTT. Translating gives CASGRGYTEAFF.

The chain links TRBV28 to TRBJ2-5, with TRBD2 as a possible D gene (5 bases). CDR3 length: 16 amino acids. Germline assignment: CDR1 MDHEN and CDR2 SYDVKM. The V gene lost 4 bases and the J gene lost 1 base, with 16 bases spanning the gap. CDR3 in amino acids: CASSSLWGAAQETQYF. The CDR3 coding sequence is TGTGCCAGCAGTTCTCTTTGGGGAGCAGCCCAAGAGACCCAGTACTTC.

V is TRBV25-1 and J is TRBJ2-6; the D is unclear. Trimming cost V 1 base and J 4 bases, with 11 bases left between them. The CDR3 sequence is 16 residues long. Germline lookup yields CDR1 MGHDK and CDR2 SYGVNS. The CDR3 DNA is TGTGCCAGCAGTGAATCCCCCCAATCCGGGGCCAACGTCCTGACTTTC. Translation: CASSESPQSGANVLTF.

The chain employs TRBV6-1 and TRBJ2-7; 7 nucleotides align to TRBD2. The CDR3 runs 14 residues. V was clipped by 6 bases and J by 5 bases; unmatched bases: 10. Germline V lookup: CDR1 MNHNS, CDR2 SASEGT. The CDR3 DNA sequence: TGTGCCAGCAGGGGAAGCGGGAAGGTCCACGAGCAGTACTTC. It translates to CASRGSGKVHEQYF.

This chain links TRBV5-1 with TRBJ2-5, with D hard to call. The CDR3 covers 14 residues. V lost 0 bases to trimming and J lost 7 bases, with 13 bases between them. Looked up from germline, CDR1 is SGHRS and CDR2 is YFSETQ. CDR3 in amino acids: CASSLAGVEGTQYF. CDR3 coding DNA: TGCGCCAGCAGCTTGGCCGGAGTAGAAGGGACCCAGTACTTC.

The chain is built from TRBV7-3 and TRBJ2-7; possibly TRBD1 for D (5 bases). CDR1 and CDR2 (germline): SGHTA, FQGTGA. V was trimmed by 4 bases and J by 2 bases, leaving 18 bases between them. This CDR3 has 16 residues. As DNA, the CDR3 is TGTGCCAGCAGCTCCACAGGCGCCCTGACCCCCTACGAGCAGTACTTC. Protein product: CASSSTGALTPYEQYF.

The chain recombines TRBV29-1 with TRBJ2-7; 7 nucleotides align to TRBD2. The germline V gene has CDR1 SQVTM and CDR2 ANQGSEA. The length of the CDR3 is 12 residues. Unmatched junction bases numbered 5, after V lost 7 bases and J lost 2 bases. CDR3 sequence: CSATSATYEQYF. The CDR3 DNA reads TGCAGCGCTACTAGCGCAACCTACGAGCAGTACTTC.

The chain couples TRBV28 to TRBJ2-1, with TRBD2 as a possible D gene (5 bases). Trimming removed 6 bases from V and 8 bases from J, with 20 bases in between. CDR1 MDHEN and CDR2 SYDVKM come from the germline V gene. The CDR3 totals 15 residues. CDR3: CASRFWASPGDEQFF. CDR3 in DNA: TGTGCCAGCAGATTTTGGGCTAGCCCCGGGGATGAGCAGTTCTTC.

J is TRBJ2-5 and V is TRBV18; D is perhaps TRBD2 (6 bases). The CDR3 is 14 residues long. The V end was cut by 6 bases, the J end by 2 bases, with 13 bases between. Germline V gene sequence: CDR1 KGHSH, CDR2 LQKENI. The CDR3 loop is CASSPRELQETQYF. CDR3 coding DNA: TGTGCCAGCTCGCCCCGGGAGCTGCAAGAGACCCAGTACTTC. Based on the CDR3 plus reference TRBV18 and TRBJ2-5, the full variable domain is NAGVMQNPRHLVRRRGQEARLRCSPMKGHSHVYWYRQLPEEGLKFMVYLQKENIIDESGMPKERFSAEFPKEGPSILRIQQVVRGDSAAYFCASSPRELQETQYFGPGTRLLVL.

The chain recombines TRBV19 with TRBJ2-7, with 7 bases identical to TRBD2. J was trimmed by 3 bases and V by 6 bases; bases with no gene match: 14. CDR3 length equals 16 residues. Germline CDR1 reads LNHDA; CDR2 reads SQIVND (reference sequence). The CDR3 is CASSALGGSPGYEQYF. CDR3 bases: TGTGCCAGTAGCGCCCTAGGCGGGAGTCCTGGCTACGAGCAGTACTTC.

The chain carries TRBV19 and TRBJ2-7, with TRBD1 matching 9 bases. Germline lookup yields CDR1 LNHDA and CDR2 SQIVND (reference sequence). Germline trimming cut 3 bases from V and 2 bases from J; bases unmatched to any gene: 2. The CDR3 length is 14 residues. The CDR3 nucleotides are TGTGCCAGTAGTATGGGGACAGGGACCTACGAGCAGTACTTC. It specifies CASSMGTGTYEQYF.

There are a few counts of this clone. The gene calls are TRBV6-5 and TRBJ2-7, with 10 nucleotides matching TRBD1. The CDR3 spans 14 residues. Germline lookup yields CDR1 MNHEY and CDR2 SVGAGI. Trimming removed 5 bases from V and 5 bases from J; junction bases left unmatched: 6. The DNA of the CDR3 is TGTGCCAGCAGTCCATCCGGGACAGGGGACGAGCAGTACTTC. This encodes CASSPSGTGDEQYF.

In regard to this clone: One end of the junction does not line up with germline, which may come from a read error. This sequence joins TRBV5-1 and TRBJ1-2; D not resolved. CDR3 length: 14 residues. CDR1 and CDR2 (germline): SGHRS, YFSETQ. The CDR3 reads CASSLVGSATGYPF. In DNA, the CDR3 is TGCGCCAGCAGCTTGGTCGGCAGCGCCACTGGCTACCCCTTC.

This clone was detected a few times. CDR3 bases: TGTGCCAGCAGTTACTCCGGGGACAGGGACTATGGCTACACCTTC. Translating gives CASSYSGDRDYGYTF. V and J are TRBV6-5 and TRBJ1-2; 9 bases are shared with TRBD1. Germline lookup yields CDR1 MNHEY and CDR2 SVGAGI. After removal of 0 bases from V and 3 bases from J, the junction contained 2 bases not matched to a gene. This CDR3 is 15 amino acids long.

For the CDR3, the DNA is TGTGCCAGTAGCCTAAGTAGGAGCTCCTACAATGAGCAGTTCTTC. Protein product: CASSLSRSSYNEQFF. This sequence joins TRBV19 and TRBJ2-1, with unresolved D. V lost 6 bases and J lost 0, with 12 bases in between. The CDR3 has 15 residues. CDR1 and CDR2 (germline): LNHDA, SQIVND (reference sequence).

This clone was counted ten times or more. The chain couples TRBV28 to TRBJ2-1; 7 nucleotides agree with TRBD2. V lost 2 bases to trimming and J lost 7 bases; unmatched junction nucleotides: 5. Germline V gene data show CDR1 as MDHEN and CDR2 as SYDVKM. The CDR3 has 14 amino acids. The CDR3 coding sequence is TGTGCCAGCAGTTTAGCGGGAGAGGTAAATGAGCAGTTCTTC. Protein: CASSLAGEVNEQFF.

The chain uses TRBV30 and TRBJ1-5; D ambiguous. Trimming removed 3 bases from V and 0 bases from J, with 12 bases in between. CDR1 and CDR2 from the germline V gene are GTSNPN and SVGIG (reference sequence). This CDR3 region has 15 residues. In DNA form, the CDR3 reads TGTGCCTGGAGGGGAGGACTGAATAGCAATCAGCCCCAGCATTTT. This encodes CAWRGGLNSNQPQHF.

The chain uses TRBV6-1 and TRBJ1-5; tentatively, D is TRBD1 (6 bases). Trimming took off 9 bases at V and 4 bases at J, with 10 bases between the two ends. The CDR3 loop spans 12 amino acids. Germline CDR1 and CDR2: MNHNS and SASEGT. In DNA, the CDR3 is TGTGCCAGTGACAGGTGGAATCAGCCCCAGCATTTT. Encoded protein: CASDRWNQPQHF.

The V and J genes are TRBV28 and TRBJ2-7; D might be TRBD2 (6 bases). The CDR3 is made up of 14 amino acids. CDR1 and CDR2 from the germline V gene are MDHEN and SYDVKM. V gave up 5 bases and J gave up 9 bases, with 20 bases separating them. CDR3 sequence: CASSTWGDRESQYF. CDR3 sequence (DNA): TGTGCCAGCAGTACCTGGGGGGACCGCGAATCGCAGTACTTC. The full variable domain, completed using reference TRBV28 and TRBJ2-7, is DVKVTQSSRYLVKRTGEKVFLECVQDMDHENMFWYRQDPGLGLRLIYFSYDVKMKEKGDIPEGYSVSREKKERFSLILESASTNQTSMYLCASSTWGDRESQYFGPGTRLTVT.

V usage is TRBV7-2 and J usage is TRBJ2-3; TRBD2 aligns across 7 bases. The CDR3 has 15 amino acids. Unmatched junction bases numbered 10, after V lost 4 bases and J lost 6 bases. Germline-derived CDR1 and CDR2 are SGHTA and FQGNSA. CDR3 DNA: TGTGCCAGCAGCTCGCGGGGGACCCCGCCGGATACGCAGTATTTT. Translating it yields CASSSRGTPPDTQYF.

This clone was recorded once. This chain connects TRBV7-9 to TRBJ2-1; D is possibly TRBD2 (5 bases). Germline-derived CDR1 and CDR2 are SEHNR and FQNEAQ (reference sequence). There are 15 residues in the CDR3. V dropped 5 bases and J dropped 0 bases, with 11 bases sitting between them. The CDR3 is CASSPMRASYNEQFF. Here the CDR3 DNA reads TGTGCCAGCAGCCCCATGAGGGCCTCCTACAATGAGCAGTTCTTC. The whole variable domain, remainder taken from reference TRBV7-9 and TRBJ2-1, is DTGVSQNPRHKITKRGQNVTFRCDPISEHNRLYWYRQTLGQGPEFLTYFQNEAQLEKSRLLSDRFSAERPKGSFSTLEIQRTEQGDSAMYLCASSPMRASYNEQFFGPGTRLTVL.

In DNA form, the CDR3 reads TGTGCCAGCAGCTTAGAGCCTCCGGTGGCGGGAGTGGGACAGTTCTTC. Translated, it gives CASSLEPPVAGVGQFF. This rearrangement joins TRBV11-2 to TRBJ2-1; 7 bases are a match to TRBD2. Germline CDR1 and CDR2: SGHAT and FQNNGV. This CDR3 is built from 16 residues. The V and J ends lost 0 bases and 13 bases, in that order; junction bases with no gene match: 15. Supplemented by reference TRBV11-2 and TRBJ2-1, the full variable domain reads EAGVAQSPRYKIIEKRQSVAFWCNPISGHATLYWYQQILGQGPKLLIQFQNNGVVDDSQLPKDRFSAERLKGVDSTLKIQPAKLEDSAVYLCASSLEPPVAGVGQFFGPGTRLTVL.

CDR3 protein: CASSHQTISRGEQFF. DNA for the CDR3: TGCGCCAGCAGCCACCAGACTATTTCACGTGGTGAGCAGTTCTTC. The chain recombines TRBV4-1 with TRBJ2-1; TRBD2 is a possible D gene (5 bases). This CDR3 comprises 15 residues. Trimming stripped 3 bases from V and 9 bases from J, with 18 bases between. In germline, CDR1 is MGHRA, CDR2 YSYEKL.

V gene TRBV27 combines with J gene TRBJ1-2; TRBD1 is a possible D gene (6 bases). This CDR3 contains 16 residues. V lost 1 base and J lost 5, with 17 bases in between. In germline, CDR1 is MNHEY, CDR2 SMNVEV (reference sequence). DNA of the CDR3: TGTGCCAGCAGTTTATTTGGTTCTACAGGGCGATATGGCTACACCTTC. It encodes CASSLFGSTGRYGYTF.

This sequence joins TRBV18 and TRBJ2-5, with 8 bases matching TRBD2. The CDR3 extends over 17 amino acids. Germline trimming cut 3 bases from V and 2 bases from J; bases unmatched to any gene: 11. Germline V gene data show CDR1 as KGHSH and CDR2 as LQKENI. CDR3 loop: CASSPLAGLAKQETQYF. The CDR3 nucleotides are TGTGCCAGCTCACCGTTGGCAGGACTAGCAAAACAAGAGACCCAGTACTTC.

The chain recombines TRBV5-1 with TRBJ1-2, with a tentative D call TRBD1 (5 bases). V was trimmed by 1 base and J by 8 bases, leaving 15 bases between them. The CDR3 sequence is 14 residues long. Germline loops: CDR1 SGHRS, CDR2 YFSETQ. The CDR3 protein is CASSLLIGARGYTF. The CDR3, as DNA: TGCGCCAGCAGCTTGCTGATAGGGGCTAGGGGCTACACCTTC.